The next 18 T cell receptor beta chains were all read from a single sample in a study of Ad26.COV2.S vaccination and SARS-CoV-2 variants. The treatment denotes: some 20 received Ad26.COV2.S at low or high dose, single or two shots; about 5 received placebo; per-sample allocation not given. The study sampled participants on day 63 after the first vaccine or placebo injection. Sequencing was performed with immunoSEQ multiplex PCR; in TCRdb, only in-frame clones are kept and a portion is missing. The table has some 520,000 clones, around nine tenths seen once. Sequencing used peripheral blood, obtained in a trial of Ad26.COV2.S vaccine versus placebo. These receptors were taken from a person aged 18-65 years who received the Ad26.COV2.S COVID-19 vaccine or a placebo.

The CDR3 bases are TGTGCCAGCAGTTCCGGACTTCCGACCCGCACAGATACGCAGTATTTT. Translating it yields CASSSGLPTRTDTQYF. The genes are TRBV27 and TRBJ2-3; D is possibly TRBD2 (5 bases). The CDR3 totals 16 residues. Germline V lookup: CDR1 MNHEY, CDR2 SMNVEV (reference sequence). V was trimmed by 4 bases and J by 1 base, leaving 15 bases between them.

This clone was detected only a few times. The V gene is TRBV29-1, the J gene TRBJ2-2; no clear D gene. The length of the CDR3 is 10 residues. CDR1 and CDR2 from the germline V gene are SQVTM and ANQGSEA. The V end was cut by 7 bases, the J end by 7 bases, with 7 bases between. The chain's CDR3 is CSAPVGELFF. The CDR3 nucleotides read TGCAGCGCGCCGGTCGGGGAGCTGTTTTTT.

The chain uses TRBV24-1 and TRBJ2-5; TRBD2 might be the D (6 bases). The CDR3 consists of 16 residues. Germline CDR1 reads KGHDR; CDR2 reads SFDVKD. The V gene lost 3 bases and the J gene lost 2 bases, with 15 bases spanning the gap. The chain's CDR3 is CATSDAGPIGQETQYF. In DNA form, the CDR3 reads TGTGCCACCAGTGATGCGGGACCGATAGGTCAAGAGACCCAGTACTTC.

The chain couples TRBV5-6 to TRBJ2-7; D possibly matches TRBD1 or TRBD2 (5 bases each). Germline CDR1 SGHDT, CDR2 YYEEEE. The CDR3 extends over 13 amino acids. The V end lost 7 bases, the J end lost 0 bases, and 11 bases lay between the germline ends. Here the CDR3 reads CASPGPTSYEQYF. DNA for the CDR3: TGTGCCAGCCCGGGACCGACCTCCTACGAGCAGTACTTC.

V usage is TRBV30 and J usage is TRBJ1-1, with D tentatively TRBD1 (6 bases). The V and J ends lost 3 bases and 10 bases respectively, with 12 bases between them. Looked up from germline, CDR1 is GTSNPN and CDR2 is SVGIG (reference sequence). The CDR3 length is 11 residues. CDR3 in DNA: TGTGCCTGGAGACAGGGAAAGTTAGCTTTCTTT. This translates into CAWRQGKLAFF.

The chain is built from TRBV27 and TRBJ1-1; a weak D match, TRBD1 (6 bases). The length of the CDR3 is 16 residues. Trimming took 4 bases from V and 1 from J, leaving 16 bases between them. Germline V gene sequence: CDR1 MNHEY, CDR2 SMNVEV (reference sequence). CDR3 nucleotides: TGTGCCAGCAGTTCCCGGGGGCCAGGCTCGAACACTGAAGCTTTCTTT. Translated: CASSSRGPGSNTEAFF.

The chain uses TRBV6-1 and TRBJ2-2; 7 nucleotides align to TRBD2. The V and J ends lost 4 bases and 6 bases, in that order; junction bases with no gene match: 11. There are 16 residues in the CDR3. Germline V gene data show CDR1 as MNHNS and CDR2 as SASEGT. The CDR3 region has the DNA TGTGCCAGCAGTGCCCGGCCTGCGGGAGAGGCCGGGGAGCTGTTTTTT. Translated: CASSARPAGEAGELFF.

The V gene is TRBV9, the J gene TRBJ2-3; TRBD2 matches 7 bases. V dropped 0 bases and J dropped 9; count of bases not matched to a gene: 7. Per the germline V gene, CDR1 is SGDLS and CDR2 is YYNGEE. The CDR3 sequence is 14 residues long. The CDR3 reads CASSVAGGDITQYF. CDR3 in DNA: TGTGCCAGCAGCGTAGCGGGGGGAGATATAACGCAGTATTTT.

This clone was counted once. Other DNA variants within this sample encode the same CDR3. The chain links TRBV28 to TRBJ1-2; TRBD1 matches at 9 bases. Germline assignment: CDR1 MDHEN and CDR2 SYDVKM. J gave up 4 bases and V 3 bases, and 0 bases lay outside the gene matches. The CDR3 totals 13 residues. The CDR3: CASSLGQGYGYTF. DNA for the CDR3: TGTGCCAGCAGTTTGGGACAGGGCTATGGCTACACCTTC.

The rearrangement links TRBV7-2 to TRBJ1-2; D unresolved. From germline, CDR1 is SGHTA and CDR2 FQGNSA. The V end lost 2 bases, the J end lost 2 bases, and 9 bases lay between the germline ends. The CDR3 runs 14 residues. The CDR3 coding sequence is TGTGCCAGCAGCTTAAATGACGGAAACTATGGCTACACCTTC. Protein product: CASSLNDGNYGYTF.

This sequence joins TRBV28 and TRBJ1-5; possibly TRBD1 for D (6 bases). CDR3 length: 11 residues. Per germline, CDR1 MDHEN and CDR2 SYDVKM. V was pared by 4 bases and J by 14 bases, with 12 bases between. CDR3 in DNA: TGTGCCAGCAGTTGGGGGAGGGGGAAGCATTTT. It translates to CASSWGRGKHF.

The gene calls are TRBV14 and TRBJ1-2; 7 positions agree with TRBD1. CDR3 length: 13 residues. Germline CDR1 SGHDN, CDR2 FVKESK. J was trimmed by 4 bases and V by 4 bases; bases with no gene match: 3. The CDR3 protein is CASSRDSFYGYTF. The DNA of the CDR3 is TGTGCCAGCAGCCGGGACAGCTTCTATGGCTACACCTTC.

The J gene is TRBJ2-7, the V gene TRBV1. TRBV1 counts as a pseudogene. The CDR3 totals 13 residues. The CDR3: CTSSQDNGRQTYF. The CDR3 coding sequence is TGCACCAGCAGCCAAGATAATGGGAGACAGACGTACTTC.

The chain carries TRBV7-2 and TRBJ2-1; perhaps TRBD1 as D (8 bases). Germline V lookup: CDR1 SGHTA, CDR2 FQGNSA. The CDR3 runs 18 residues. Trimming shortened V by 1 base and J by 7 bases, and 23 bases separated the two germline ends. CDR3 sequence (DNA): TGTGCCAGCAGCTTAGGGGAGGGCTACAGGGGGAAATTTAATGAGCAGTTCTTC. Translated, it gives CASSLGEGYRGKFNEQFF.

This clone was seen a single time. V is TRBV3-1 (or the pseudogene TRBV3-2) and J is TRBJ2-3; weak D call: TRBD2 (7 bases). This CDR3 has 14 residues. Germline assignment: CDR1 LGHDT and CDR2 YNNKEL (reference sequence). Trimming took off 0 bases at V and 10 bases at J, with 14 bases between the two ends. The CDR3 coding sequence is TGTGCCAGCAGCCAAGAGGGAGCGGGACAAGCGCAGTATTTT. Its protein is CASSQEGAGQAQYF.

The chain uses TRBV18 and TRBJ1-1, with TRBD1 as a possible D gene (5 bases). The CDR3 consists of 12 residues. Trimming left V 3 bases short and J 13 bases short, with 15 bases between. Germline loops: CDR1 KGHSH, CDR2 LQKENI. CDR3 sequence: CASSPFGAEFFF. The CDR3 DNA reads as TGTGCCAGCTCACCCTTTGGGGCCGAGTTTTTCTTT.

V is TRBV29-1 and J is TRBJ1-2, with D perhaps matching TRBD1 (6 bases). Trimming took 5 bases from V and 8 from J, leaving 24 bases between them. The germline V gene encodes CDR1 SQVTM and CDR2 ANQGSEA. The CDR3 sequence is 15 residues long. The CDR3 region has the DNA TGCAGCGTTTCTCTAGGGGTGAAGGGGGATTACGGCTACACCTTC. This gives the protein CSVSLGVKGDYGYTF.

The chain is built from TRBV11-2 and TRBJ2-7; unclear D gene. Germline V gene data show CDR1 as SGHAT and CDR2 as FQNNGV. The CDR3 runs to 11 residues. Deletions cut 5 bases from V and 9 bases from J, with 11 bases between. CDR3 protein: CASSQVARQYF. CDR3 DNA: TGTGCCAGCAGCCAGGTTGCAAGGCAGTACTTC.